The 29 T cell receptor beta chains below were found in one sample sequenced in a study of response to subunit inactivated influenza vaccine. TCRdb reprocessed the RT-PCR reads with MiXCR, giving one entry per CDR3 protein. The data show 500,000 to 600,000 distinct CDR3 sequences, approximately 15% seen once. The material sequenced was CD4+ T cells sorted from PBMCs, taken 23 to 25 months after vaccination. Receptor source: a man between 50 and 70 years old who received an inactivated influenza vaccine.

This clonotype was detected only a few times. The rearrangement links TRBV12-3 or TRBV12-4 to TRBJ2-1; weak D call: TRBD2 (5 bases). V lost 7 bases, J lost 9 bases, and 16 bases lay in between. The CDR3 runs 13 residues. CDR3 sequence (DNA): TGTGCCAGCACCCCCCCGGGCGGAGGTGAGCAGTTCTTC. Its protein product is CASTPPGGGEQFF.

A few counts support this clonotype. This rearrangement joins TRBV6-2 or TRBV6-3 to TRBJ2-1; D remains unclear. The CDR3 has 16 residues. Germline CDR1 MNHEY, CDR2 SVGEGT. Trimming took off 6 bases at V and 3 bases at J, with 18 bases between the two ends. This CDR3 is CASSAHSGGFYNEQFF. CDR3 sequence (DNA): TGTGCCAGCAGCGCCCATTCTGGTGGTTTCTACAATGAGCAGTTCTTC.

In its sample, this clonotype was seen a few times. The CDR3 reads CASSLYGRGNEQFF. CDR3 coding DNA: TGTGCCAGCAGTTTGTACGGGCGGGGCAATGAGCAGTTCTTC. This sequence joins TRBV28 and TRBJ2-1; perhaps TRBD2 as D (6 bases). CDR3 length: 14 amino acids. V lost 3 bases and J lost 6, with 12 bases in between. The germline CDR1 and CDR2 sequences are MDHEN and SYDVKM.

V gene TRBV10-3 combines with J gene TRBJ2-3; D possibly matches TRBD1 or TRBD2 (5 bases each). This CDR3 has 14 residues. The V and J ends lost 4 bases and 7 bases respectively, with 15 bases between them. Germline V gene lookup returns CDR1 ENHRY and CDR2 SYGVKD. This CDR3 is CAISGFRGANTQYF. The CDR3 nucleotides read TGTGCCATCAGTGGTTTCCGGGGCGCCAATACGCAGTATTTT.

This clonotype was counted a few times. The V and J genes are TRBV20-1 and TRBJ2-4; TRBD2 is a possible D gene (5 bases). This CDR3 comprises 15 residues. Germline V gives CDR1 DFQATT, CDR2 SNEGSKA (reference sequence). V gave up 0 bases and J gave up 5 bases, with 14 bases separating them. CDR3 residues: CSARDQRSGQNIQYF. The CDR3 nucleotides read TGCAGTGCTAGAGATCAGCGGAGCGGACAAAACATTCAGTACTTC.

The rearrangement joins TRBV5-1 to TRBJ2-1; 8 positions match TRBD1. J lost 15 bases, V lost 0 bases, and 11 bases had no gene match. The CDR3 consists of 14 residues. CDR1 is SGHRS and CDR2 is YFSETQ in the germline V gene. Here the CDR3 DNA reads TGCGCCAGCAGCTTGGGGACAGGGACTCGGCGTAGGTTCTTC. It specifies CASSLGTGTRRRFF.

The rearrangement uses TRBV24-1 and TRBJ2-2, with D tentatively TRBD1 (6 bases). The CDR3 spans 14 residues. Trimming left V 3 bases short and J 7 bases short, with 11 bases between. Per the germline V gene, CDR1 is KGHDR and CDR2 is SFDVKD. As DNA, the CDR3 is TGTGCCACCAGTGATCGCACAGGGTTCGGGGAGCTGTTTTTT. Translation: CATSDRTGFGELFF.

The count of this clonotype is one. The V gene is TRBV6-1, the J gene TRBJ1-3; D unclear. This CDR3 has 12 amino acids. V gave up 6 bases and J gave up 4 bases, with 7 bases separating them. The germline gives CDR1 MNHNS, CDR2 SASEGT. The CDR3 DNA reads TGTGCCAGCAGAGAGACAGGAAACACCATATATTTT. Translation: CASRETGNTIYF.

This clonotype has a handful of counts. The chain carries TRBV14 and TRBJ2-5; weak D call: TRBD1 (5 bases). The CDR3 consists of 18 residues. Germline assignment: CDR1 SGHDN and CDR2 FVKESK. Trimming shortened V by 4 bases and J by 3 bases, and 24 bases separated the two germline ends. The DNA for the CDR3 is TGTGCCAGCAGCCCGGTCGGTCGGAGTTTGGCGGACAAAGAGACCCAGTACTTC. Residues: CASSPVGRSLADKETQYF.

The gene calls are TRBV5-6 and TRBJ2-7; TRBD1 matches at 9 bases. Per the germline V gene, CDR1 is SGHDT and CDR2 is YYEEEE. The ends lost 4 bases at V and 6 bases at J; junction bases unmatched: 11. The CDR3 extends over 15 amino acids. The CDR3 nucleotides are TGTGCCAGCAGCCCTGCGGACAGGGGAAGATTCGAGCAGTACTTC. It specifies CASSPADRGRFEQYF.

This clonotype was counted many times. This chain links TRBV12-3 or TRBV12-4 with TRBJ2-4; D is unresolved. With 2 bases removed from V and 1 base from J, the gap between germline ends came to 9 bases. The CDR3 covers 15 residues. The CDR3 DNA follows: TGTGCCAGCAGTTTAAGTCTTGGGGCCAAAAACATTCAGTACTTC. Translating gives CASSLSLGAKNIQYF.

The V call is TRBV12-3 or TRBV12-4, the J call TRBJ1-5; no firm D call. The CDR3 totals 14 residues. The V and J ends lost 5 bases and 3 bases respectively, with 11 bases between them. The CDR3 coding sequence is TGTGCCAGCAGTCAGTCACGGACCAATCAGCCCCAGCATTTT. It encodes CASSQSRTNQPQHF.

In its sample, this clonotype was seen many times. CDR3 DNA: TGTGCCAGCAGATATAGAATTGGGGGAAGGACCTACACCGGGGAGCTGTTTTTT. Amino acids: CASRYRIGGRTYTGELFF. The J gene is TRBJ2-2, the V gene TRBV11-2; the D call may be TRBD1 or TRBD2 (5 bases each). Trimming pared 6 bases from V and 3 bases from J, leaving 23 bases between. The CDR3 contains 18 residues. Germline V gene sequence: CDR1 SGHAT, CDR2 FQNNGV.

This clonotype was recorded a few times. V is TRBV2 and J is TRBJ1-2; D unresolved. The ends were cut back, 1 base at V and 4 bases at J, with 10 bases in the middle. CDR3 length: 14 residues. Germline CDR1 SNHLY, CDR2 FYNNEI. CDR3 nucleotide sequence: TGTGCCAGCAGTGAAGACGGGGAGGCCTATGGCTACACCTTC. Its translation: CASSEDGEAYGYTF.

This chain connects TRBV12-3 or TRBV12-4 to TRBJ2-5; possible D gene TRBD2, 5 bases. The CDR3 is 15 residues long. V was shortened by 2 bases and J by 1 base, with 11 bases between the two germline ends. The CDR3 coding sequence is TGTGCCAGCAGTTTAAACGAGGGATCCCAAGAGACCCAGTACTTC. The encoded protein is CASSLNEGSQETQYF.

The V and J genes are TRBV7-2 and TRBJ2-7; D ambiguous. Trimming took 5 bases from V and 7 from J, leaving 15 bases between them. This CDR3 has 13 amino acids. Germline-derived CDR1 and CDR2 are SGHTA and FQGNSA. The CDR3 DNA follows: TGTGCCAGCAGCCTACTCCGGGCGGAGGAGCAGTACTTC. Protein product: CASSLLRAEEQYF.

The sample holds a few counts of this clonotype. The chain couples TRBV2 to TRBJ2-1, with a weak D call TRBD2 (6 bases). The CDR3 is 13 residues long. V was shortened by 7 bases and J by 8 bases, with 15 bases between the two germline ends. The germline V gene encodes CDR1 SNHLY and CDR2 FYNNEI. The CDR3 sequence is CASTGPGEDEQFF. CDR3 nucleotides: TGTGCCAGCACTGGGCCCGGGGAGGATGAGCAGTTCTTC. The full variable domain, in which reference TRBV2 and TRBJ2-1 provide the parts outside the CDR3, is EPEVTQTPSHQVTQMGQEVILRCVPISNHLYFYWYRQILGQKVEFLVSFYNNEISEKSEIFDDQFSVERPDGSNFTLKIRSTKLEDSAMYFCASTGPGEDEQFFGPGTRLTVL.

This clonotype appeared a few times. The CDR3: CASSQELAGPRHIQYF. CDR3 nucleotides: TGTGCCAGCAGCCAAGAACTAGCGGGTCCTAGGCACATTCAGTACTTC. The rearrangement uses TRBV3-1 and TRBJ2-4; 9 bases line up with TRBD2. This CDR3 comprises 16 residues. The V and J ends lost 0 bases and 8 bases, in that order; junction bases with no gene match: 8. Per the germline V gene, CDR1 is LGHDT and CDR2 is YNNKEL (reference sequence).

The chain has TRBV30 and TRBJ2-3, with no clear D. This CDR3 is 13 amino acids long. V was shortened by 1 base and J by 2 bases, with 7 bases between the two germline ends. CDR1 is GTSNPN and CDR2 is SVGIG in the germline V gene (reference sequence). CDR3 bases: TGTGCCTGGAGTGGTGGGAACACAGATACGCAGTATTTT. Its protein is CAWSGGNTDTQYF.

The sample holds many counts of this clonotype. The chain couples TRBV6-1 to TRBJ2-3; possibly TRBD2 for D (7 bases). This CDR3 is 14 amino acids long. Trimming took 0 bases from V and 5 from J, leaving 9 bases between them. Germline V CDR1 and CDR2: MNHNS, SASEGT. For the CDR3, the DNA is TGTGCCAGCAGTGAAGCGGGGGGGCTAGATACGCAGTATTTT. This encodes CASSEAGGLDTQYF.

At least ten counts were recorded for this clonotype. Here the CDR3 reads CSAARLGGYQETQYF. The CDR3 DNA sequence: TGCAGTGCTGCGAGACTAGGGGGGTACCAAGAGACCCAGTACTTC. The genes are TRBV20-1 and TRBJ2-5, with D possibly being TRBD1 or TRBD2 (6 bases each). V dropped 5 bases and J dropped 0 bases, with 16 bases sitting between them. Germline CDR1 and CDR2: DFQATT and SNEGSKA (reference sequence). This CDR3 contains 15 residues.

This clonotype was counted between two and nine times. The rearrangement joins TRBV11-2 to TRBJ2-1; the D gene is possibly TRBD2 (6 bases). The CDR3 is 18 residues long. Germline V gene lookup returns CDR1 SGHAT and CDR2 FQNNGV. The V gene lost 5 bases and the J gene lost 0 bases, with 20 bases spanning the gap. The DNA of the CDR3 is TGTGCCAGCAGCGGTACCGTCTTTGGGGGGTCCTCCTACAATGAGCAGTTCTTC. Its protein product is CASSGTVFGGSSYNEQFF.

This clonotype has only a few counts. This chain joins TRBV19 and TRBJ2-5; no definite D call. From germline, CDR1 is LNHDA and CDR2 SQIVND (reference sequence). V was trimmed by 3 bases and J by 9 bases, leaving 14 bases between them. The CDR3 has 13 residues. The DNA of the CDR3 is TGTGCCAGTAGTATCGGACCGAAGCAGGCCCAGTACTTC. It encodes CASSIGPKQAQYF.

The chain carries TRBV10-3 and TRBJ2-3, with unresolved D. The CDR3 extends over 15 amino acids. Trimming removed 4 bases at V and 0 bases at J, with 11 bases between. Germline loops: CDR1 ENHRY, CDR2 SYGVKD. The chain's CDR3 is CAISVSTSSTDTQYF. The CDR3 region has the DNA TGTGCCATCAGTGTTAGCACTTCTAGCACAGATACGCAGTATTTT.

Here the CDR3 DNA reads TGTGCCACCAGCAGAGGGAAGACAGATACGCAGTATTTT. It translates to CATSRGKTDTQYF. V is TRBV15 and J is TRBJ2-3; D remains unclear. Germline CDR1 LNHNV, CDR2 YYDKDF (reference sequence). The V end was cut by 1 base, the J end by 3 bases, with 5 bases between. The CDR3 totals 13 residues.

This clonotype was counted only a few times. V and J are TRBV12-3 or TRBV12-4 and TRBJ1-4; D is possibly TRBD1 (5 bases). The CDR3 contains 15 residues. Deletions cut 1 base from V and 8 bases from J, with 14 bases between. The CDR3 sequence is CASSLGGRGNEKLFF. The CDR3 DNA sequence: TGTGCCAGCAGTTTAGGGGGGAGGGGCAACGAAAAACTGTTTTTT.

CDR3 sequence reads: CASSVGVAYNEQFF. In DNA form, the CDR3 reads TGTGCCAGCAGCGTAGGGGTTGCCTACAATGAGCAGTTCTTC. The V call is TRBV5-5, the J call TRBJ2-1, with D maybe TRBD1 (5 bases). The V gene lost 4 bases and the J gene lost 2 bases, with 10 bases spanning the gap. CDR3 size: 14 residues. Germline V gene sequence: CDR1 SGHKS, CDR2 YYEKEE (reference sequence).

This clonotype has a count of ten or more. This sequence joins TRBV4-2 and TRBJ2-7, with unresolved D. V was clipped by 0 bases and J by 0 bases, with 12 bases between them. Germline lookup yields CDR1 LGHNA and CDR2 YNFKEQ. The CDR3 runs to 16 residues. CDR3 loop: CASSQDPGTGSYEQYF. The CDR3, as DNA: TGTGCCAGCAGCCAAGATCCGGGTACGGGCTCCTACGAGCAGTACTTC.

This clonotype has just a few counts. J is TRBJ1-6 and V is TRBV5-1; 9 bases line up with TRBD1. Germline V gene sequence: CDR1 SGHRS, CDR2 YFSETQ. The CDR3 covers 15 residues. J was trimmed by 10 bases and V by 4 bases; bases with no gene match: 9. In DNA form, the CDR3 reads TGCGCCAGCAGCCTAAAGGGACAGGGCAGCTCACCCCTCCACTTT. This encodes CASSLKGQGSSPLHF.